One sample yielded the 32 T cell receptor beta chains listed below, sequenced in a study of blood T cells in healthy people across ages (dated by TCRdb to the mid-2010s). The method was 5' RACE. The sequencer listed for this sample is Illumina HiSeq 2500. A second 7 to 11 cycle PCR used a sample-barcoded 5' primer and a J-beta primer mix. TCRdb reprocessed the public reads (quality trimming at Q25 with fastp, clone calling with MiXCR) and kept in-frame beta chains. Rows are combined by CDR3 protein, so each entry shows the most common genes and DNA. The sample data list 1.5 million to 2 million distinct CDR3 sequences, and over 25% of these were observed just once. 7.7% of the sample is taken by the ten largest. The sequencing sample was made of blood. These receptors all stem from a woman aged 25 to 39 in good health.

This clonotype has only one observation. A much larger clone differs by one base, so this may be a read error. This CDR3 is CASSGGGRNEQYF. CDR3 sequence (DNA): TGTGCCAGCAGTGGGGGTGGACGCAACGAGCAGTACTTC. The chain combines TRBV2 with TRBJ2-7; D remains ambiguous. CDR3 length equals 13 residues. The V and J ends lost 4 bases and 5 bases respectively, with 12 bases between them. Per the germline V gene, CDR1 is SNHLY and CDR2 is FYNNEI.

This clonotype came up a few times. V usage is TRBV5-1 and J usage is TRBJ2-1; 7 nucleotides match TRBD1. Per germline, CDR1 SGHRS and CDR2 YFSETQ. The J segment lost 2 bases and the V segment lost 0 bases, leaving 8 bases of the junction unmatched. The CDR3 consists of 17 residues. The DNA for the CDR3 is TGCGCCAGCAGCTTGGGGCCGGGACAGCCAACCTACAATGAGCAGTTCTTC. Amino acids: CASSLGPGQPTYNEQFF.

In its sample, this clonotype was seen a few times. An end of the junction differs from the germline gene, which may be a read error. The chain carries TRBV29-1 and TRBJ2-5; possibly TRBD1 or TRBD2 for D (6 bases each). The CDR3 consists of 13 residues. CDR1 and CDR2 (germline): SQVTM, ANQGSEA. CDR3 protein: CGVDPGARETQYF. The CDR3 nucleotides read TGCGGCGTTGATCCGGGGGCCAGGGAGACCCAGTACTTC.

This clonotype appeared a few times. The V call is TRBV20-1, the J call TRBJ2-5; the match to TRBD2 covers 7 bases. This CDR3 spans 16 amino acids. Germline CDR1 reads DFQATT; CDR2 reads SNEGSKA (reference sequence). Trimming removed 2 bases from V and 11 bases from J; junction bases left unmatched: 20. The CDR3 region is CSARPTRRLTAGEQYF. CDR3 DNA: TGCAGTGCTAGACCTACTAGGAGATTAACGGCGGGAGAGCAGTACTTC.

This clonotype has more than one count but fewer than ten. The chain couples TRBV2 to TRBJ2-5; D is possibly TRBD2 (6 bases). V shed 6 bases and J shed 2 bases, with 13 bases lying between them. CDR3 length equals 14 residues. In germline, CDR1 is SNHLY, CDR2 FYNNEI. Written as DNA, the CDR3 is TGTGCCAGCAGGGAATGGCGGGGTCAAGAGACCCAGTACTTC. Its translation is CASREWRGQETQYF.

The table lists this clonotype with a few counts. The J gene is TRBJ1-1, the V gene TRBV5-1, with a weak D call TRBD1 (6 bases). CDR1 is SGHRS and CDR2 is YFSETQ in the germline V gene. The V gene lost 0 bases and the J gene lost 6 bases, with 15 bases spanning the gap. The length of the CDR3 is 15 residues. CDR3 coding DNA: TGCGCCAGCAGCTTGGCTACAGGGTGGAGCCCTGAAGCTTTCTTT. Its protein is CASSLATGWSPEAFF.

This clonotype occurred a few times. The chain uses TRBV7-2 and TRBJ2-4, with D perhaps TRBD1 (6 bases). The end of the DNA fits TRBJ2-7 better, so the J call may be wrong. Germline V gives CDR1 SGHTA, CDR2 FQGNSA. This CDR3 comprises 14 residues. The CDR3 region has the DNA TGTGCCAGCATCCCGTCGGCAGGGGAAGGCGAGCAGTACTTC. It is translated as CASIPSAGEGEQYF.

This clonotype occurred many times. This chain joins TRBV20-1 and TRBJ2-3, with TRBD2 identical over 8 bases. This CDR3 spans 14 amino acids. Germline V CDR1 and CDR2: DFQATT, SNEGSKA (reference sequence). The ends lost 2 bases at V and 3 bases at J; junction bases unmatched: 4. This chain's CDR3 is CSARREGPTDTQYF. The CDR3 nucleotides are TGCAGTGCTAGACGGGAGGGCCCTACAGATACGCAGTATTTT.

The chain is built from TRBV11-2 and TRBJ2-3; the D gene is possibly TRBD2 (6 bases). This CDR3 contains 16 residues. V was trimmed by 0 bases and J by 4 bases, leaving 14 bases between them. CDR1 SGHAT and CDR2 FQNNGV come from the germline V gene. The CDR3 sequence: CASSLERGRFSDTQYF. The DNA for the CDR3 is TGTGCCAGCAGCTTAGAACGGGGGAGATTTTCAGATACGCAGTATTTT.

J is TRBJ2-1 and V is TRBV9; D is possibly TRBD1 (6 bases). Trimming took 0 bases from V and 4 from J, leaving 11 bases between them. The CDR3 totals 15 residues. From germline, CDR1 is SGDLS and CDR2 YYNGEE. The CDR3 region is CASSVVGGDYNEQFF. The CDR3 DNA is TGTGCCAGCAGCGTAGTAGGGGGAGATTACAATGAGCAGTTCTTC.

The V gene is TRBV7-2, the J gene TRBJ1-2; D gene unclear. Between the trimmed V and J ends, which lost 4 bases and 4 bases, there was a span of 13 bases. Germline CDR1 reads SGHTA; CDR2 reads FQGNSA. The CDR3 contains 14 residues. The CDR3 reads CASSSRLTGYGYTF. The DNA for the CDR3 is TGTGCCAGCAGCTCAAGGCTAACGGGCTATGGCTACACCTTC.

In its sample, this clonotype was seen a few times. The chain uses TRBV13 and TRBJ2-7; D not certain. V lost 5 bases and J lost 3, with 14 bases in between. Germline CDR1 PRHDT, CDR2 FYEKMQ (reference sequence). This CDR3 has 14 residues. The CDR3 loop reads CASSAGPRNYEQYF. In DNA, the CDR3 is TGTGCCAGCAGCGCCGGCCCCCGTAACTACGAGCAGTACTTC.

This clonotype has a handful of counts. The gene calls are TRBV7-3 and TRBJ2-2; unclear D gene. This CDR3 spans 14 amino acids. Trimming pared 5 bases from V and 1 base from J, leaving 8 bases between. Germline V lookup: CDR1 SGHTA, CDR2 FQGTGA. CDR3 sequence reads: CASSTEQNTGELFF. Here the CDR3 DNA reads TGTGCCAGCAGCACTGAACAGAACACCGGGGAGCTGTTTTTT.

V gene TRBV6-1 combines with J gene TRBJ1-4, with TRBD1 identical over 8 bases. Looked up from germline, CDR1 is MNHNS and CDR2 is SASEGT. The CDR3 covers 19 residues. The ends lost 5 bases at V and 3 bases at J; junction bases unmatched: 17. DNA of the CDR3: TGTGCCAGCAGTCAATACCGGGACAGGACTATACTTGCTAATGAAAAACTGTTTTTT. Its translation: CASSQYRDRTILANEKLFF.

The J gene is TRBJ2-7, the V gene TRBV11-1; D is unresolved. V was trimmed by 5 bases and J by 5 bases, leaving 10 bases between them. This CDR3 contains 12 residues. Germline CDR1 is SGHAT and CDR2 is FQDESV (reference sequence). DNA for the CDR3: TGTGCCAGCAGCGCCGAGTGGGACGAGCAGTACTTC. Its protein product is CASSAEWDEQYF.

The V and J genes are TRBV6-2 or TRBV6-3 and TRBJ1-2; D perhaps matches TRBD1 (5 bases). Looked up from germline, CDR1 is MNHEY and CDR2 is SVGEGT. Trimming removed 0 bases from V and 4 bases from J, with 12 bases in between. The length of the CDR3 is 15 residues. CDR3 in amino acids: CASSYSSGTTYGYTF. Here the CDR3 DNA reads TGTGCCAGCAGTTACTCGAGCGGGACCACCTATGGCTACACCTTC.

This clonotype has a count of ten or more. The rearrangement links TRBV9 to TRBJ2-7; D remains ambiguous. V was pared by 3 bases and J by 4 bases, with 17 bases between. The germline V gene encodes CDR1 SGDLS and CDR2 YYNGEE. The CDR3 totals 15 residues. The CDR3 spells CASSEDRQRAYEQYF. Written as DNA, the CDR3 is TGTGCCAGCAGCGAGGACCGCCAAAGAGCTTACGAGCAGTACTTC.

This clonotype has a handful of counts. This rearrangement joins TRBV15 to TRBJ2-5; perhaps TRBD2 as D (6 bases). Germline CDR1 LNHNV, CDR2 YYDKDF (reference sequence). The CDR3 runs to 15 residues. Trimming pared 5 bases from V and 5 bases from J, leaving 18 bases between. The CDR3 DNA reads as TGTGCCACCAGCTTAGGCGGGGAAGGTTCCGAGACCCAGTACTTC. As protein: CATSLGGEGSETQYF. The full variable domain, its missing parts supplied by reference TRBV15 and TRBJ2-5, is DAMVIQNPRYQVTQFGKPVTLSCSQTLNHNVMYWYQQKSSQAPKLLFHYYDKDFNNEADTPDNFQSRRPNTSFCFLDIRSPGLGDTAMYLCATSLGGEGSETQYFGPGTRLLVL.

The rearrangement links TRBV7-2 to TRBJ2-3, with D hard to call. Germline CDR1 SGHTA, CDR2 FQGNSA. The CDR3 extends over 14 amino acids. Trimming pared 0 bases from V and 4 bases from J, leaving 8 bases between. The CDR3 reads CASSLALNADTQYF. CDR3 nucleotides: TGTGCCAGCAGCTTAGCCCTGAACGCAGATACGCAGTATTTT.

In regard to this clonotype: This could be a read error, since a much larger clone is one nucleotide away. This rearrangement joins TRBV30 to TRBJ2-1; TRBD2 might be the D (6 bases). Matching the DNA end better, TRBJ2-7 makes the J call doubtful. Germline CDR1 GTSNPN, CDR2 SVGIG (reference sequence). This CDR3 is 16 amino acids long. Here the CDR3 reads CAWMGGRARSYNEQYF. The CDR3 nucleotides are TGTGCCTGGATGGGGGGTCGCGCGAGGTCCTACAATGAGCAGTACTTC.

On this clonotype itself: This may come from a read error, since a much larger clone is one base off. The missing conserved phenylalanine or tryptophan at the end of this CDR3 makes a read error likely. This rearrangement joins TRBV5-1 to TRBJ2-5; D unresolved. Germline CDR1 SGHRS, CDR2 YFSETQ. The CDR3 is made up of 14 amino acids. The V end lost 2 bases, the J end lost 2 bases, and 10 bases lay between the germline ends. Here the CDR3 DNA reads TGCGCCAGCAGCTTTGCGCCCACACAAGAGACCCAGTACGTC. Its protein product is CASSFAPTQETQYV.

Only a few counts were recorded for this clonotype. V is TRBV20-1 and J is TRBJ2-4; 10 nucleotides align to TRBD2. The CDR3 extends over 18 amino acids. J lost 3 bases, V lost 6 bases, and 17 bases had no gene match. Germline V gives CDR1 DFQATT, CDR2 SNEGSKA (reference sequence). Written as DNA, the CDR3 is TGCAGTGCAAGTTCCGGCCTAGCGGGAGACGAGGGCAAAAACATTCAGTACTTC. Encoded protein: CSASSGLAGDEGKNIQYF.

This clonotype was recorded many times. The CDR3 DNA reads as TGTGCCAGCAGCCTCGGACTTAATAATCCCCGTGAGCAGTTCTTC. Translated: CASSLGLNNPREQFF. The genes are TRBV3-1 and TRBJ2-1; possible D gene TRBD2, 5 bases. The CDR3 runs to 15 residues. The V and J ends lost 4 bases and 9 bases respectively, with 19 bases between them. Germline V gives CDR1 LGHDT, CDR2 YNNKEL (reference sequence).

With regard to this clonotype: Sequence at one end of the junction differs from germline and may be a read error. CDR3 sequence reads: CASSLEGSGADTRYF. The CDR3 nucleotides are TGCGCCAGCAGCCTAGAAGGGAGTGGAGCAGATACGCGGTATTTT. The chain has TRBV4-3 and TRBJ2-3; D might be TRBD2 (5 bases). The CDR3 totals 15 residues. Germline CDR1 is LGHNA and CDR2 is YSLEER.

This clonotype was counted only a few times. V is TRBV6-5 and J is TRBJ1-2, with D unresolved. The V gene's germline CDR1 is MNHEY and CDR2 SVGAGI. The V end lost 7 bases, the J end lost 6 bases, and 21 bases lay between the germline ends. CDR3 size: 15 residues. The chain's CDR3 is CASKADTRADHGYTF. CDR3 coding DNA: TGTGCCAGCAAGGCGGATACGAGGGCAGATCATGGCTACACCTTC.

In DNA form, the CDR3 reads TGTGCCAGCAGTTTAACAGGGGGCAACAATCAGCCCCAGCATTTT. Translated, it gives CASSLTGGNNQPQHF. The chain joins TRBV12-3 or TRBV12-4 to TRBJ1-5; 9 positions agree with TRBD1. This CDR3 region has 15 residues. V gave up 2 bases and J gave up 3 bases; unmatched junction bases: 2.

This sequence joins TRBV28 and TRBJ1-5; D may be TRBD1 (5 bases). This CDR3 contains 17 residues. Trimming took 8 bases from V and 0 from J, leaving 20 bases between them. CDR1 and CDR2 from the germline V gene are MDHEN and SYDVKM. CDR3: CASDRARGLYSNQPQHF. The CDR3, as DNA: TGTGCCAGCGACCGAGCCCGGGGCCTTTATAGCAATCAGCCCCAGCATTTT.

This sequence joins TRBV11-1 and TRBJ2-3, with D uncertain. The CDR3 is made up of 16 amino acids. The V gene's germline CDR1 is SGHAT and CDR2 FQDESV (reference sequence). V was clipped by 3 bases and J by 3 bases, with 16 bases between them. CDR3 sequence: CASSFISLGSTDTQYF. The DNA of the CDR3 is TGTGCCAGCAGCTTTATTTCTCTAGGATCGACAGATACGCAGTATTTT.

The V call is TRBV4-3, the J call TRBJ2-2; D is unclear. The CDR3 totals 16 residues. Germline CDR1 and CDR2: LGHNA and YSLEER. The ends were cut back, 0 bases at V and 4 bases at J, with 12 bases in the middle. The CDR3 DNA reads TGCGCCAGCAGCCAAGAACCCGGACGCGCCACCGGGGAGCTGTTTTTT. Translated: CASSQEPGRATGELFF.

This clonotype was counted a few times. The chain links TRBV29-1 to TRBJ2-5; the match to TRBD2 covers 7 bases. V gave up 7 bases and J gave up 2 bases; unmatched junction bases: 13. This CDR3 has 15 residues. Looked up from germline, CDR1 is SQVTM and CDR2 is ANQGSEA. CDR3 sequence (DNA): TGCAGCGCCATATGGACTAGGAGCTCTCAAGAGACCCAGTACTTC. It specifies CSAIWTRSSQETQYF.

This clonotype was seen once. The chain recombines TRBV3-1 with TRBJ2-4, with D perhaps assigned TRBD1 or TRBD2 (5 bases each). Germline CDR1 LGHDT, CDR2 YNNKEL (reference sequence). There are 12 residues in the CDR3. V shed 0 bases and J shed 13 bases, with 10 bases lying between them. CDR3 sequence: CASSQDDRDQYF. The CDR3 DNA reads TGTGCCAGCAGCCAAGATGACCGGGACCAGTACTTC.

The genes are TRBV4-3 and TRBJ2-7; D is possibly TRBD1 (5 bases). Per germline, CDR1 LGHNA and CDR2 YSLEER. Trimming took off 1 base at V and 2 bases at J, with 12 bases between the two ends. This CDR3 region has 15 residues. CDR3 sequence reads: CASSQGEDKPYEQYF. In DNA form, the CDR3 reads TGCGCCAGCAGCCAAGGCGAGGACAAGCCCTACGAGCAGTACTTC.